The entry below describes one T cell receptor beta chain. Libraries were prepared by immunoSEQ multiplex PCR; TCRdb keeps only in-frame clonotypes and omits some of them. The sample records some 60,000 clones, 90% to 95% being singletons. This entry is derived from a study of cytomegalovirus exposure and HLA in healthy donors. The overall study: A subsequent analysis stated that the 95 to 150 validation repertoires were run on the same platform as the roughly 670 first-cohort repertoires.

The J segment lost 5 bases and the V segment lost 4 bases, leaving 7 bases of the junction unmatched. The V gene's germline CDR1 is SGHAT and CDR2 FQNNGV. The length of the CDR3 is 14 residues. The approximately 120-subject validation cohort, separate from the roughly 670-subject first cohort, included the donors. Input material: PBMCs. This TCR derives from a man aged 18 to 30 in good health and CMV-seropositive. The chain couples TRBV11-2 to TRBJ1-2, with 7 bases that match TRBD1. The CDR3 DNA reads as TGTGCCAGCAGCTATACGGGACAGAGTTATGGCTACACCTTC. Its translation is CASSYTGQSYGYTF.